This T cell receptor beta chain was obtained from a study of T cell repertoires in cytomegalovirus infection. Findings and caveats of the study: People with CMV and the relevant HLA were identified by cumulative public TCR beta family frequency. HLA-C-restricted CMV clonotypes gave the most frequent clonotype in two of eight donors.

As concerns this clonotype: The target antigen is unknown.

TCRdb fed the reads into MiXCR, producing one record per CDR3 protein. The sample lists 200,000 or so distinct CDR3 sequences; under 30% were seen once. The V and J ends lost 4 bases and 6 bases respectively, with 13 bases between them. Germline CDR1 and CDR2: MNHEY and SVGAGI. The CDR3 consists of 14 residues. Sequencing was performed on PBMCs. The chain joins TRBV6-5 to TRBJ2-1, with D possibly matching TRBD1 (6 bases). The TCR was taken from a human donor in good health (CMV status not recorded). Some clones in this sample may be carry-over from other donors' samples. The CDR3 DNA reads TGTGCCAGCAGTTCCCGGGACACCGCCAATGAGCAGTTCTTC. Its protein product is CASSSRDTANEQFF.